Described below is a single T cell receptor (beta chain) sequence and its context. Its recognized antigen is unknown. No base quality values were provided; no much bigger clone lies one nucleotide off. TCRbeta CDR3 regions were amplified from genomic DNA by means of the immunoSEQ Assay, a bias-controlled multiplex PCR. The original pipeline was this. Nucleated cell counts per sample were estimated from amplification of reference gene primers within the assay. To quantify the absolute abundance of each unique TCRbeta CDR3 rearrangement, sequence reads were collapsed and filtered. For each sample, productive Simpson clonality was calculated as the square root of Simpson's diversity index across productive rearrangements. TCRdb's version of the immuneACCESS table is confined to in-frame rearrangements and falls short of the full clone set. An unresolved V gene accounts for under half of the shortfall where checked; the remainder is of unknown origin. The DNA was the basis for D and trimming; V, J and clone size are from that table. This sample comprises some 120,000 clones, around 83% of them detected only once. Of the sample, about 3% is held by the ten largest clones.

The CDR3 contains 16 residues, cysteine and phenylalanine counted. Of all the DNA, just the CDR3 is kept, 48 bases in frame from base 1. Deletion took 0 bases off V and 1 base off J, with a span of 13 bases between the germline ends. CDR1 and CDR2, per the germline V gene, are SGHRS and YFSETQ. The data belong to a study of blood T cell repertoires in COVID-19 (dated by TCRdb to between 2020 and 2021). Study-level background: Samples covering the acute and convalescent phases of COVID-19 were provided by collaborators in the United States, Italy and Spain. The material from the prospective study consisted of cDNA or gDNA derived from T cells, B-cell-depleted T cells, or PBMCs. Subjects who had been exposed to COVID-19, were actively infected with it, or had recovered from it provided the deeply sampled blood TCRbeta repertoires that made up the dataset. The repertoires were made available in a free public database intended to serve as a resource for research on the immune response to SARS-CoV-2. Samples were obtained from the ongoing ImmuneRACE study (first 160 participants) and from 950 to 1,500 subjects provided by 6 global collaborators. Sample metadata almost always included a de-identified subject ID, COVID-19 status, age in years and sex. HLA class I and class II types, where available, came from metadata supplied by the sample provider rather than from assay-based typing. The study at large found these results: The amount of clinical and demographic metadata varied by source and participant and was provided uncurated.

One collaborating source in Seattle enrolled patients while the patients were actively infected and followed the patients over time throughout the course of disease. Whole blood was collected in K2EDTA tubes by collaborating institutions according to the institutions' own protocols. For TCRbeta analysis, collaborators shipped samples in one of three forms: frozen whole blood, isolated PBMCs, or DNA extracted from either of those sample types. Sequencing was done on a sample of peripheral blood. The TCR comes from a woman aged 80 or older with COVID-19, enrolled during active disease. The chain employs TRBV5-1 and TRBJ1-1, with the D segment identity uncertain. The nucleotides are TGCGCCAGCAGCTTGGGTCCGGGAACGACGAACACTGAAGCTTTCTTT. Translated, this is CASSLGPGTTNTEAFF.